This T cell receptor beta chain was identified in a study of T cells in Graves' hyperthyroidism and ophthalmopathy. Overall study: The blood sample was taken at first diagnosis, before treatment began.

This clonotype was found many times. The antigen remains unidentified. For Graves' hyperthyroidism to be stable, ophthalmopathy could not progress within 18 months. Points from the study as a whole: Blood shared most expanded thyroid clonotypes above 0.001. Prediction of ophthalmopathy progression came a median 6.5 months pre-onset.

This CDR3 is 16 amino acids long. V shed 6 bases and J shed 7 bases, with 19 bases lying between them. In germline, CDR1 is MDHEN, CDR2 SYDVKM. RNA transcripts provided the source from which TCR beta CDR3 regions were amplified. When the TCR CDR3 underwent first-round RT-PCR, the HTBI primer set was used. Each CDR3 protein gets one entry after TCRdb re-called the multiplex PCR reads with MiXCR. Of 500,000 to 750,000 distinct CDR3 sequences in the sample, 15% to 19% were seen once. This receptor was obtained from a woman in her twenties or thirties with Graves' hyperthyroidism. The sequencing input was blood. V is TRBV28 and J is TRBJ1-6; D perhaps matches TRBD1 (6 bases). CDR3 sequence reads: CASSFPRGGRNSPLHF. The CDR3 DNA follows: TGTGCCAGCAGCTTCCCTAGAGGGGGGAGGAATTCACCCCTCCACTTT.